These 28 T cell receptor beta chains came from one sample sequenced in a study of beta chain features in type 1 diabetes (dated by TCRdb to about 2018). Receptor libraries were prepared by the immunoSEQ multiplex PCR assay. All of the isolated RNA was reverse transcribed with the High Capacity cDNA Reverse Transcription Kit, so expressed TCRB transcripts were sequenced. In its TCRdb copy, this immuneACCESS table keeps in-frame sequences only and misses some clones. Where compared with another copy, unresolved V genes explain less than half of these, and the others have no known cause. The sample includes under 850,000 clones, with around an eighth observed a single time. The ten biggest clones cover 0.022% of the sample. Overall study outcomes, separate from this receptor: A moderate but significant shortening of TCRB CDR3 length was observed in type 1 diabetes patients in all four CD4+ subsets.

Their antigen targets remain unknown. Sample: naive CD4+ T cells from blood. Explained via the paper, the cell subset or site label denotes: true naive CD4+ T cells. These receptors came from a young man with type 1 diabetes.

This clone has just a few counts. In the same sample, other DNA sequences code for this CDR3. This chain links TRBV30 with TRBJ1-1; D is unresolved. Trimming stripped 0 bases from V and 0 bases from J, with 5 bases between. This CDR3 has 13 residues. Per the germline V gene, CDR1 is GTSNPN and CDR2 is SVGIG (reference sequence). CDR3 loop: CAWSVSMNTEAFF. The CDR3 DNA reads TGTGCCTGGAGTGTTTCAATGAACACTGAAGCTTTCTTT. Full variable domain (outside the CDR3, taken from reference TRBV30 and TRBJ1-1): SQTIHQWPATLVQPVGSPLSLECTVEGTSNPNLYWYRQAAGRGLQLLFYSVGIGQISSEVPQNLSASRPQDRQFILSSKKLLLSDSGFYLCAWSVSMNTEAFFGQGTRLTVV.

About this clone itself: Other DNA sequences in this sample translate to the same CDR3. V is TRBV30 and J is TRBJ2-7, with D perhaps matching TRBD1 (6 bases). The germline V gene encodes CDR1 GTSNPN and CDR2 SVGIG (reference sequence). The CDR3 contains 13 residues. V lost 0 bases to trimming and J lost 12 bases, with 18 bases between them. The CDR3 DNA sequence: TGTGCCTGGAGTGTAGGGGGTCGGGCGGACGGGTACTTC. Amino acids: CAWSVGGRADGYF.

CDR3 DNA sequence: TGTGCCAGCAGCTGGATTCCGGGACAGGGAGTAGAAGCTTTCTTT. It translates to CASSWIPGQGVEAFF. V and J are TRBV7-9 and TRBJ1-1; 9 nucleotides agree with TRBD1. Trimming took 4 bases from V and 8 from J; bases not matched to a gene: 11. Germline V CDR1 and CDR2: SEHNR, FQNEAQ (reference sequence). The CDR3 loop spans 15 amino acids.

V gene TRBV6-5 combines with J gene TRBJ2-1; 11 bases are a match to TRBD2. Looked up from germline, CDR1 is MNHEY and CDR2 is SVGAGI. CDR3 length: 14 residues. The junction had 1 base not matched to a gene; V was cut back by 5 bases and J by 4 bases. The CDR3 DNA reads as TGTGCCAGCAGTACTAGCGGGGGTTACAATGAGCAGTTCTTC. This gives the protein CASSTSGGYNEQFF.

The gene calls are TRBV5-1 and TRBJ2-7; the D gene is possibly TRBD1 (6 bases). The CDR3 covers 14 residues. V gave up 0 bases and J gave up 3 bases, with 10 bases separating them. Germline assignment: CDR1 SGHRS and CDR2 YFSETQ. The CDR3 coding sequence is TGCGCCAGCAGCTTGGGAGGACAGAACTACGAGCAGTACTTC. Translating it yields CASSLGGQNYEQYF.

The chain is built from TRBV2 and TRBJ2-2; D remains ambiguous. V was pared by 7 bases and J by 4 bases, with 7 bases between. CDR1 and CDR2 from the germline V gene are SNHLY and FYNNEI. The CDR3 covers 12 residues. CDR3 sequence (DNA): TGTGCCAGCAATTATGTCACCGGGGAGCTGTTTTTT. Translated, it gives CASNYVTGELFF.

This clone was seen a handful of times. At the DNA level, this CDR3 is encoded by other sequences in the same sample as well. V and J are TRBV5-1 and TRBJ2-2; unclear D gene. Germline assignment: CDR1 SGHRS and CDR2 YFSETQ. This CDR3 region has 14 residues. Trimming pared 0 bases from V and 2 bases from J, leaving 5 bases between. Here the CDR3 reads CASSLGGNTGELFF. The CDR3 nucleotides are TGCGCCAGCAGCTTGGGTGGTAACACCGGGGAGCTGTTTTTT. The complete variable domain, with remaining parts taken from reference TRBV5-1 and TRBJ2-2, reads KAGVTQTPRYLIKTRGQQVTLSCSPISGHRSVSWYQQTPGQGLQFLFEYFSETQRNKGNFPGRFSGRQFSNSRSEMNVSTLELGDSALYLCASSLGGNTGELFFGEGSRLTVL.

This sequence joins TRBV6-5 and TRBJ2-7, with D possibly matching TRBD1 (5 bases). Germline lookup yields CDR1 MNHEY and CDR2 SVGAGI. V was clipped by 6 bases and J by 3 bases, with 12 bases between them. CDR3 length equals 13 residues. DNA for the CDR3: TGTGCCAGCAGCTCGACCGACAGCTACGAGCAGTACTTC. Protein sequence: CASSSTDSYEQYF.

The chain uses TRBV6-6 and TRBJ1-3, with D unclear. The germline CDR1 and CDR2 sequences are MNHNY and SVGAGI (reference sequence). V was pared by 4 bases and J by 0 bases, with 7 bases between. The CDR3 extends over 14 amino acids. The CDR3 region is CASSLPSSGNTIYF. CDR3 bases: TGTGCCAGCAGTTTACCAAGCTCTGGAAACACCATATATTTT.

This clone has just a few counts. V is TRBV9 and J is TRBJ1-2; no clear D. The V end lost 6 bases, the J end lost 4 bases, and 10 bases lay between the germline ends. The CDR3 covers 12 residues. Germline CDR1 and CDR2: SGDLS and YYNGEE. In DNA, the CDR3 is TGTGCCAGCAACGCGTGGGGCTATGGCTACACCTTC. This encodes CASNAWGYGYTF.

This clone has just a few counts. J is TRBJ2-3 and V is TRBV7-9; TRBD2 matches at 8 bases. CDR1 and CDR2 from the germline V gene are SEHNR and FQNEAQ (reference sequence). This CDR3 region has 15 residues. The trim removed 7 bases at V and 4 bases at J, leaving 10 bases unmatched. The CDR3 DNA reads TGTGCCAGCACCTCCCCTAGCGGGCGATCAGATACGCAGTATTTT. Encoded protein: CASTSPSGRSDTQYF.

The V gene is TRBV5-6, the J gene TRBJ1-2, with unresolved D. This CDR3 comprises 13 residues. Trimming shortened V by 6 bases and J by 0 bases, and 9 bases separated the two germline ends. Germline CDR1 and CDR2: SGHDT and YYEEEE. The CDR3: CASKGTTNYGYTF. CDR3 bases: TGTGCCAGCAAGGGAACCACTAACTATGGCTACACCTTC.

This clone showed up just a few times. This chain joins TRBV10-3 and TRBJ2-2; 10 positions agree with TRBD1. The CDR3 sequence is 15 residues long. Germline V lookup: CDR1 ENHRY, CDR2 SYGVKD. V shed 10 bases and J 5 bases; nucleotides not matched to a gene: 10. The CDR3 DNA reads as TGTGCCACACTAACCGGGACAGGGGAGACCGGGGAGCTGTTTTTT. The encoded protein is CATLTGTGETGELFF.

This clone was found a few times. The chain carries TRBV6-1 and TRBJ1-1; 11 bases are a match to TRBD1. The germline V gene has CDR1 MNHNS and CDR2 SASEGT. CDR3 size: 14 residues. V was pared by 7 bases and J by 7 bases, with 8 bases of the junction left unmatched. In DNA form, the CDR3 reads TGTGCCAGCATTCGGACAGGGGGCTTCGGTGAAGCTTTCTTT. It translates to CASIRTGGFGEAFF.

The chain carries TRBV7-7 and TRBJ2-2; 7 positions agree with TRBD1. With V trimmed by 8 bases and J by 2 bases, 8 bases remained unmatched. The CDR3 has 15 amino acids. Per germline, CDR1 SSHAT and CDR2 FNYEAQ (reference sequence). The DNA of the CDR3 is TGTGCCAGCTCACCACAGGGGTCAAACACCGGGGAGCTGTTTTTT. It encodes CASSPQGSNTGELFF.

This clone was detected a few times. The CDR3 region is CASSTRDSSYEQYF. For the CDR3, the DNA is TGTGCCAGCAGCACTCGGGACAGCAGCTACGAGCAGTACTTC. The rearrangement joins TRBV7-2 to TRBJ2-7, with 7 bases matching TRBD1. Germline V gives CDR1 SGHTA, CDR2 FQGNSA. The CDR3 has 14 residues. V was pared by 5 bases and J by 3 bases, with 7 bases of the junction left unmatched.

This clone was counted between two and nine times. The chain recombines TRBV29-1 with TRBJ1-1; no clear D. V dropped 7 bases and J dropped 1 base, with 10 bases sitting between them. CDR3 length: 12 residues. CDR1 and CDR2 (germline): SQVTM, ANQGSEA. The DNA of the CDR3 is TGCAGCGCCGAAGGGCCGAACACTGAAGCTTTCTTT. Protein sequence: CSAEGPNTEAFF.

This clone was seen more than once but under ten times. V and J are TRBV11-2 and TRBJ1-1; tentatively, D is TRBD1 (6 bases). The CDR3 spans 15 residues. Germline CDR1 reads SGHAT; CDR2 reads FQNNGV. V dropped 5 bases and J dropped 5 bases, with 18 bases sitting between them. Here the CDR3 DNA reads TGTGCCAGCAGCCCCCTTAGGGGGAAGGGGACTGAAGCTTTCTTT. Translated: CASSPLRGKGTEAFF.

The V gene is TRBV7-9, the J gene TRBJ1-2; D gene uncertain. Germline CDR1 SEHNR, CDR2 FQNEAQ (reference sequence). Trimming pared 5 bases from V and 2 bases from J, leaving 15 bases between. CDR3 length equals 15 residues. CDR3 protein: CASSARADGNYGYTF. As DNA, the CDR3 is TGTGCCAGCAGCGCACGAGCGGACGGAAACTATGGCTACACCTTC.

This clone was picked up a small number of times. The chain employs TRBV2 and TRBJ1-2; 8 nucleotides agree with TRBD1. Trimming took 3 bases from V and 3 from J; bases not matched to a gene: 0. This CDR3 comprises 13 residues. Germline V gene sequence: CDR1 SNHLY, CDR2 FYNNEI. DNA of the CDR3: TGTGCCAGCAGTGAGGACAGGGACTATGGCTACACCTTC. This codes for CASSEDRDYGYTF.

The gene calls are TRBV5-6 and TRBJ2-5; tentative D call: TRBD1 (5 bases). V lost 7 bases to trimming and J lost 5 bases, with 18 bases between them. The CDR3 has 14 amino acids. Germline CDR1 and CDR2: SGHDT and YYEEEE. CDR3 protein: CASGAVGNGETQYF. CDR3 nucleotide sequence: TGTGCCAGCGGGGCCGTAGGGAACGGGGAGACCCAGTACTTC. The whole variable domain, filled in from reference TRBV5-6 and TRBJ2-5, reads DAGVTQSPTHLIKTRGQQVTLRCSPKSGHDTVSWYQQALGQGPQFIFQYYEEEERQRGNFPDRFSGHQFPNYSSELNVNALLLGDSALYLCASGAVGNGETQYFGPGTRLLVL.

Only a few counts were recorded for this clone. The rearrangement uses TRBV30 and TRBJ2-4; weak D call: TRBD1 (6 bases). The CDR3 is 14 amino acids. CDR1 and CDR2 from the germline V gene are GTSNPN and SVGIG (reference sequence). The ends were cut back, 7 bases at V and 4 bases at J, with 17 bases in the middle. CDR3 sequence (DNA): TGTGCCTCCGACGTACAGGGTATGAAAAACATTCAGTACTTC. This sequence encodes CASDVQGMKNIQYF.

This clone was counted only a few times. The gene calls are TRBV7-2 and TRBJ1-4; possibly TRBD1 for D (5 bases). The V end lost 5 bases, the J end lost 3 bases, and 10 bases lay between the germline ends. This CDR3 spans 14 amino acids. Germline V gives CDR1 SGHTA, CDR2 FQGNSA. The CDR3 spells CASSLMGANEKLFF. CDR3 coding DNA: TGTGCCAGCAGCCTGATGGGGGCTAATGAAAAACTGTTTTTT.

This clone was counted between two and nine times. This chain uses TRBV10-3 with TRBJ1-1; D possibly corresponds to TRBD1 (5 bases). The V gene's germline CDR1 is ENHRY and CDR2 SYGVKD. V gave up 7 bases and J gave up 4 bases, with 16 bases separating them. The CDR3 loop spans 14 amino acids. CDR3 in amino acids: CAITKGAEGTEAFF. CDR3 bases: TGTGCCATCACTAAAGGGGCTGAGGGCACTGAAGCTTTCTTT.

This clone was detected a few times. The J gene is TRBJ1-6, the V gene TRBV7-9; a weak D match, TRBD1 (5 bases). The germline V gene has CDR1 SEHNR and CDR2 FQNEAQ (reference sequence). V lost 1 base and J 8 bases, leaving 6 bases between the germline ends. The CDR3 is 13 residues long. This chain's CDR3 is CASSLVRDSPLHF. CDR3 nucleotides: TGTGCCAGCAGCTTAGTCAGGGATTCACCCCTCCACTTT.

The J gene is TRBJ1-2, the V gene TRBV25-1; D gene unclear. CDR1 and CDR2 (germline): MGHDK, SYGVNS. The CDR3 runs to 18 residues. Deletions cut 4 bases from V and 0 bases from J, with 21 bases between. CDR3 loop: CASSALVGSEDPNYGYTF. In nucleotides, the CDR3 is TGTGCCAGCAGTGCCCTGGTAGGGTCAGAAGATCCTAACTATGGCTACACCTTC.

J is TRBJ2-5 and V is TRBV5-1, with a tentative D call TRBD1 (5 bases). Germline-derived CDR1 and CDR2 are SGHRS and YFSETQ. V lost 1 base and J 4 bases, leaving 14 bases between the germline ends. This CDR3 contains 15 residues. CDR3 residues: CASSLTLDSPETQYF. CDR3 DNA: TGCGCCAGCAGCTTGACACTCGACAGCCCAGAGACCCAGTACTTC.

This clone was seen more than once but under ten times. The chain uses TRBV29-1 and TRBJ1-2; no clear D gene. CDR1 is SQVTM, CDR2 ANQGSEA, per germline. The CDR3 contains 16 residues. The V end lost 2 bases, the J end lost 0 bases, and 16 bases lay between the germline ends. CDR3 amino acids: CSVEWSGSFANYGYTF. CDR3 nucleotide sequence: TGCAGCGTTGAATGGTCTGGAAGTTTCGCTAACTATGGCTACACCTTC.